The clone carrying this TCR beta chain was seen a single time. Its antigen is still unknown. This specimen belongs to a study of cytomegalovirus exposure and HLA in healthy donors. Broader study findings: For most TCR beta V segments, an earlier analysis put the productive rate at about 90% or about 30% of the time.

The CDR3 covers 12 residues. Trimming pared 8 bases from V and 7 bases from J, leaving 14 bases between. CDR1 SGHNT and CDR2 YENEEA come from the germline V gene. PCR primers comprised 60 Vbeta and 13 Jbeta primers. The table came from immunoSEQ multiplex PCR; TCRdb's copy has only in-frame clones and leaves some out. The sample has 150,000 to 200,000 clones; approximately 86% are singletons. The TCR sequence derives from a woman aged 18-29 years in good health and CMV-seronegative. Sequenced: PBMCs. The chain recombines TRBV11-3 with TRBJ1-1; D is unclear. CDR3 protein: CASSRFGREAFF. CDR3 DNA sequence: TGTGCCAGCTCTAGGTTTGGCCGTGAAGCTTTCTTT.